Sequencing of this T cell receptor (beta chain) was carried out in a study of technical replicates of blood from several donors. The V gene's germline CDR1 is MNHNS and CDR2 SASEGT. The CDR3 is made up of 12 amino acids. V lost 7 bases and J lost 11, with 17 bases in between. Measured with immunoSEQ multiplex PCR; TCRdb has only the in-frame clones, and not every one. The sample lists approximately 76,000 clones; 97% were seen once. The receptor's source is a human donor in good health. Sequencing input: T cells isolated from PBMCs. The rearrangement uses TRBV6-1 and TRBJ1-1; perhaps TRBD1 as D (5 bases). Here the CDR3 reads CASKSGSSSAFF. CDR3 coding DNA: TGTGCCAGCAAGTCAGGGTCCAGTAGCGCTTTCTTT.